The entry below describes one T cell receptor beta chain. The target antigen is unknown. The data stem from a study of T cells expressing NK-cell markers. In the study overall: It was sorted CD3+CD56+NKG2C+, CD3+CD56+NKG2C- and CD3+CD56-NKG2C+ T cells that supplied the TCR beta repertoires. HCMV seropositivity characterized most of the eight sequenced donors, and seronegativity one. The study, taken as a whole, reports: Several donors likewise had their CD3+CD56-NKG2C+ fraction led by these clonotypes.

Using the 5' RACE reads, TCRdb records one entry per CDR3 protein without DNA. The table lists about 180,000 distinct CDR3 sequences. Source material: blood T cells: a sorted CD56 or NKG2C T cell subset, CD4+ or CD8+ T cells, or bulk PBMC T cells (not recorded which). The sequence was obtained from a woman aged 18 to 75 in good health.

The CDR3 region is CASRHASGGEQFF. The chain links TRBV5-5 to TRBJ2-1; TCRdb lists TRBD2, though no DNA is available to test this call. The CDR3 consists of 13 residues. The germline CDR1 and CDR2 sequences are SGHKS and YYEKEE (reference sequence).